The 26 T cell receptor beta chains listed next were all sequenced from one sample in a study of blood T cells in healthy people across ages. Then a second PCR, running about 6 to 12 cycles, was carried out with a sample-barcoded 5' primer and a J-beta primer mix. TCRdb itself ran the 5' RACE reads through MiXCR, one entry per CDR3 protein. This table has 1.8 million or so distinct CDR3 sequences, approximately 40% appearing once. Specimen: blood. The receptors derive from a human donor in good health.

The V and J genes are TRBV7-2 and TRBJ1-1; D not resolved. This CDR3 is built from 15 residues. Trimming shortened V by 1 base and J by 1 base, and 10 bases separated the two germline ends. CDR1 SGHTA and CDR2 FQGNSA come from the germline V gene. CDR3 DNA: TGTGCCAGCAGCTTAGGCCTGGGATGGAACACTGAAGCTTTCTTT. It yields the protein CASSLGLGWNTEAFF.

V is TRBV4-3 and J is TRBJ1-2; no clear D. Germline values: CDR1 LGHNA, CDR2 YSLEER. This CDR3 spans 15 amino acids. Trimming took 4 bases from V and 5 from J, leaving 17 bases between them. CDR3 sequence: CASSPIARVGYGYTF. The CDR3 nucleotides are TGCGCCAGCAGCCCGATAGCACGGGTAGGGTATGGCTACACCTTC.

This clonotype was found many times. One end of the junction does not line up with germline, which may come from a read error. J is TRBJ1-5 and V is TRBV5-1, with 11 bases aligning to TRBD1. The germline V gene has CDR1 SGHRS and CDR2 YFSETQ. The CDR3 is 15 amino acids. This chain's CDR3 is CASSPGQGAGQPQHF. CDR3 DNA: TGTGCCAGCAGTCCAGGACAGGGGGCTGGTCAGCCCCAGCATTTT.

This clonotype has just a few counts. CDR3 region: CATSAATGANVLTF. CDR3 nucleotide sequence: TGTGCCACCAGTGCGGCCACTGGGGCCAACGTCCTGACTTTC. The chain links TRBV24-1 to TRBJ2-6; D call uncertain. The CDR3 sequence is 14 residues long. The germline CDR1 and CDR2 sequences are KGHDR and SFDVKD. Trimming took 5 bases from V and 2 from J, leaving 6 bases between them.

This clonotype was detected only a few times. Being one base from a much bigger clone, this may be a read error. This chain links TRBV15 with TRBJ1-5, with TRBD1 as a possible D gene (5 bases). The CDR3 extends over 16 amino acids. The germline V gene encodes CDR1 LNHNV and CDR2 YYDKDF (reference sequence). The CDR3 reads CATSRDFGRTNRPQHF. Here the CDR3 DNA reads TGTGCCACCAGCAGAGATTTCGGCAGGACAAATCGGCCCCAGCATTTT.

V gene TRBV20-1 combines with J gene TRBJ1-4, with TRBD1 identical over 8 bases. Unmatched junction bases numbered 10, after V lost 1 base and J lost 6 bases. The CDR3 runs to 16 residues. Germline CDR1 is DFQATT and CDR2 is SNEGSKA (reference sequence). The CDR3 region is CSARAFGQGSDEKLFF. The CDR3 DNA reads as TGCAGTGCTAGAGCTTTCGGACAGGGTTCCGATGAAAAACTGTTTTTT.

A single count supports this clonotype. The chain combines TRBV20-1 with TRBJ2-5, with D perhaps assigned TRBD1 or TRBD2 (5 bases each). The J call may be faulty, since TRBJ2-7 better matches the DNA end. The CDR3 length is 14 residues. Germline V lookup: CDR1 DFQATT, CDR2 SNEGSKA (reference sequence). The CDR3 here is CSAREQEGIYEQYF. The DNA for the CDR3 is TGCAGTGCTAGAGAGCAAGAGGGGATCTACGAGCAGTACTTC.

The rearrangement joins TRBV27 to TRBJ2-7; D is possibly TRBD1 (6 bases). Trimming stripped 5 bases from V and 7 bases from J, with 21 bases between. Germline V gene data show CDR1 as MNHEY and CDR2 as SMNVEV (reference sequence). CDR3 length: 15 residues. CDR3 in DNA: TGTGCCAGCAGTGATACAGGGTTCCCATTAGGGGAGCAGTACTTC. The encoded protein is CASSDTGFPLGEQYF.

The rearrangement links TRBV9 to TRBJ2-7; 7 nucleotides agree with TRBD1. In germline, CDR1 is SGDLS, CDR2 YYNGEE. Trimming took 3 bases from V and 7 from J; bases not matched to a gene: 19. The CDR3 consists of 17 residues. The CDR3 reads CASSANLQGSARGEQYF. The CDR3 coding sequence is TGTGCCAGCAGCGCGAATCTACAGGGGTCCGCGAGGGGGGAGCAGTACTTC.

Only one count was recorded for this clonotype. The gene calls are TRBV28 and TRBJ2-7; TRBD1 might be the D (6 bases). Germline CDR1 MDHEN, CDR2 SYDVKM. The CDR3 runs to 14 residues. The germline V and J ends were trimmed by 2 bases and 3 bases, with 11 bases remaining between them. The CDR3 region has the DNA TGTGCCAGCAGTTTAAGGGGGTTCAACTACGAGCAGTACTTC. This gives the protein CASSLRGFNYEQYF.

The chain links TRBV29-1 to TRBJ2-7; D is unclear. This CDR3 has 13 amino acids. Germline V gene lookup returns CDR1 SQVTM and CDR2 ANQGSEA. Between the trimmed V and J ends, which lost 7 bases and 1 base, there was a span of 14 bases. This CDR3 is CSASHLGSYEQYF. The CDR3 nucleotides are TGCAGCGCCTCACACCTGGGGTCCTACGAGCAGTACTTC.

The V and J genes are TRBV6-5 and TRBJ1-3; 11 nucleotides match TRBD1. The V segment lost 4 bases and the J segment 1 base; nucleotides outside the gene matches: 0. Germline loops: CDR1 MNHEY, CDR2 SVGAGI. CDR3 length: 15 residues. Written as DNA, the CDR3 is TGTGCCAGCAGTTGGGACAGGGGGTCTGGAAACACCATATATTTT. Protein product: CASSWDRGSGNTIYF.

This clonotype was observed a few times. The chain uses TRBV27 and TRBJ2-5; D possibly matches TRBD1 or TRBD2 (5 bases each). The germline V gene encodes CDR1 MNHEY and CDR2 SMNVEV (reference sequence). Trimming removed 4 bases at V and 3 bases at J, with 12 bases between. This CDR3 has 14 residues. The CDR3 is CASSWDGVKETQYF. In DNA form, the CDR3 reads TGTGCCAGCAGTTGGGACGGGGTGAAAGAGACCCAGTACTTC.

Notes on this clonotype: Mismatch with germline at one junction end may stem from a read error. The CDR3 region is CANSAGNVAGPPRAYNEQFF. The CDR3 DNA reads TGTGCCAACAGCGCAGGTAACGTAGCGGGTCCCCCCAGGGCCTACAATGAGCAGTTCTTC. The J gene is TRBJ2-1, the V gene TRBV9, with 7 positions matching TRBD2. The CDR3 is 20 amino acids. Germline CDR1 is SGDLS and CDR2 is YYNGEE.

This clonotype was detected a few times. The chain links TRBV6-6 to TRBJ2-5; D perhaps matches TRBD2 (6 bases). This CDR3 comprises 13 residues. Trimming pared 8 bases from V and 5 bases from J, leaving 15 bases between. Germline assignment: CDR1 MNHNY and CDR2 SVGAGI (reference sequence). The chain's CDR3 is CASCLANEETQYF. CDR3 coding DNA: TGTGCCAGCTGCCTAGCGAATGAGGAGACCCAGTACTTC.

The rearrangement uses TRBV15 and TRBJ2-7; TRBD2 aligns across 9 bases. The CDR3 runs to 15 residues. CDR1 is LNHNV, CDR2 YYDKDF, per germline (reference sequence). V shed 0 bases and J 4 bases; nucleotides not matched to a gene: 4. CDR3 bases: TGTGCCACCAGCAGAGAGGCTAGCGGGGTTTACGAGCAGTACTTC. This encodes CATSREASGVYEQYF.

This clonotype occurred a few times. J is TRBJ2-1 and V is TRBV4-3; 10 bases fit TRBD2. Germline V gene lookup returns CDR1 LGHNA and CDR2 YSLEER. This CDR3 has 16 residues. V dropped 1 base and J dropped 10; count of bases not matched to a gene: 10. The CDR3 DNA follows: TGCGCCAGCAGCCAAGTATTGAGCGGGGGGGCATTGGAGCAGTTCTTC. Translation: CASSQVLSGGALEQFF.

The chain couples TRBV4-1 to TRBJ1-1; no clear D gene. CDR3 length: 14 amino acids. The V end lost 3 bases, the J end lost 2 bases, and 10 bases lay between the germline ends. Per the germline V gene, CDR1 is MGHRA and CDR2 is YSYEKL. The CDR3 DNA reads as TGCGCCAGCAGCCACCTCTCGGCCAACACTGAAGCTTTCTTT. Its translation is CASSHLSANTEAFF.

The V gene is TRBV6-1, the J gene TRBJ1-1; D unclear. Germline-derived CDR1 and CDR2 are MNHNS and SASEGT. V was pared by 0 bases and J by 11 bases, with 4 bases between. This CDR3 has 10 amino acids. CDR3 in DNA: TGTGCCAGCAGTGAAGCTAGGGCTTTCTTT. Amino acids: CASSEARAFF.

This rearrangement joins TRBV20-1 to TRBJ2-1; perhaps TRBD2 as D (5 bases). The CDR3 is 16 residues long. Deletions cut 0 bases from V and 0 bases from J, with 12 bases between. CDR1 is DFQATT and CDR2 is SNEGSKA in the germline V gene (reference sequence). The CDR3 spells CSARDSAGISYNEQFF. The CDR3 bases are TGCAGTGCTAGAGATTCCGCCGGGATCTCCTACAATGAGCAGTTCTTC.

V is TRBV5-5 and J is TRBJ2-3; 7 nucleotides line up with TRBD1. This CDR3 has 15 residues. From germline, CDR1 is SGHKS and CDR2 YYEKEE (reference sequence). Trimming cost V 4 bases and J 5 bases; bases outside gene matches: 10. Here the CDR3 reads CASSNLDREIDTQYF. The CDR3, as DNA: TGTGCCAGCAGCAACTTAGACAGGGAAATAGATACGCAGTATTTT.

In regard to this clonotype: One end of the junction is discordant with germline, which a read error may explain. The rearrangement links TRBV12-3 or TRBV12-4 to TRBJ1-2, with D possibly matching TRBD1 (5 bases). CDR3 length: 16 residues. The CDR3 loop reads CANSLEGHRPNYGYTF. CDR3 DNA sequence: TGTGCCAACAGTTTAGAAGGACACCGACCTAACTATGGCTACACCTTC.

The chain has TRBV7-2 and TRBJ2-1, with a tentative D call TRBD2 (7 bases). Trimming stripped 6 bases from V and 0 bases from J, with 18 bases between. CDR3 size: 17 residues. Germline-derived CDR1 and CDR2 are SGHTA and FQGNSA. The CDR3 sequence is CASRHRGALSSYNEQFF. CDR3 bases: TGTGCCAGCAGACACCGGGGGGCCCTAAGCTCCTACAATGAGCAGTTCTTC.

For this clonotype: A much larger clone lies one base from this, so it may be a read error. V gene TRBV5-6 combines with J gene TRBJ2-5, with unresolved D. The germline CDR1 and CDR2 sequences are SGHDT and YYEEEE. CDR3 size: 15 residues. Deletions cut 0 bases from V and 2 bases from J, with 11 bases between. Here the CDR3 DNA reads TGTGCCAGCAGCTTGGAACTCCCTCAGCAAGAGACCCAGTACTTC. Translation: CASSLELPQQETQYF.

For the CDR3, the DNA is TGCAGTGCTATGCGGGACAGGGACTACGAGCAGTACTTC. Amino acids: CSAMRDRDYEQYF. This chain joins TRBV20-1 and TRBJ2-7; 9 positions match TRBD1. V shed 4 bases, J shed 3 bases, and the junction held 4 bases outside the gene matches. The CDR3 contains 13 residues. CDR1 and CDR2 from the germline V gene are DFQATT and SNEGSKA (reference sequence).

This chain uses TRBV9 with TRBJ2-1; TRBD1 aligns across 7 bases. Germline CDR1 reads SGDLS; CDR2 reads YYNGEE. Trimming took 2 bases from V and 9 from J; bases not matched to a gene: 5. This CDR3 comprises 13 residues. The CDR3 protein is CASSVVRDSEQFF. The CDR3, as DNA: TGTGCCAGCAGCGTTGTCCGGGACAGTGAGCAGTTCTTC.